The rows below give T cell receptor beta chains drawn from one sample of a study of memory CD4+ T cells and cytomegalovirus serostatus. Produced via immunoSEQ multiplex PCR; TCRdb's table is partial and in-frame only. The sample lists just over 25,000 clones; around 75% were seen once. Input material: memory CD4+ T cells from blood. The source is an adult in good health and CMV-seronegative. Both conserved end residues are part of each CDR3. The D gene is left open where the match is weak. Size values are once, few and many counts, or a class for expanded clones, and some rows have none.

v_call	clone_size	d_call	j_call	cdr3_aa	cdr3_nt
TRBV7-2	.	TRBD1	TRBJ1-1	CASRMGQENTEAFF	TGTGCCAGCAGAATGGGACAGGAAAACACTGAAGCTTTCTTT
TRBV7-2	.	TRBD2	TRBJ2-5	CASSLGLAGGQETQYF	TGTGCCAGCAGCTTAGGGCTAGCGGGAGGCCAAGAGACCCAGTACTTC
TRBV19	few	TRBD1	TRBJ1-2	CASRRGGLANYGYTF	TGTGCCAGTAGGCGAGGGGGCCTGGCTAACTATGGCTACACCTTC
TRBV4-2	.	.	TRBJ1-1	CASSQVSQPNTEAFF	TGTGCCAGCAGCCAAGTGTCACAGCCGAACACTGAAGCTTTCTTT
TRBV30	.	.	TRBJ1-1	CAWRRDRLNTEAFF	TGTGCCTGGAGGAGAGACAGGCTTAACACTGAAGCTTTCTTT
TRBV30	.	.	TRBJ1-2	CAWSVRRIDGYTF	TGTGCCTGGAGTGTACGGAGGATAGATGGCTACACCTTC
TRBV19	.	.	TRBJ2-2	CASSIGGRVSGELFF	TGTGCCAGTAGTATAGGAGGGAGAGTGAGCGGGGAGCTGTTTTTT
TRBV7-9	.	.	TRBJ1-5	CASSLVTQGKQPQHF	TGTGCCAGCAGCTTAGTAACGCAGGGGAAACAGCCCCAGCATTTT
TRBV6-1	.	TRBD2	TRBJ2-7	CASSNLAGGPGEQYF	TGTGCCAGCAGTAACCTAGCGGGAGGGCCGGGGGAGCAGTACTTC
TRBV5-6	.	.	TRBJ2-7	CASSFFRGTYEQYF	TGTGCCAGCAGCTTTTTTCGGGGGACCTACGAGCAGTACTTC
TRBV7-2	.	.	TRBJ2-7	CASSKSRSSYEQYF	TGTGCCAGCAGCAAGTCAAGGAGCTCCTACGAGCAGTACTTC
TRBV2	.	.	TRBJ1-2	CASSGEWGYTF	TGTGCCAGCAGTGGGGAGTGGGGCTACACCTTC
TRBV7-2	.	.	TRBJ1-6	CASSLQWGNSPLHF	TGTGCCAGCAGCTTACAGTGGGGTAATTCACCCCTCCACTTT
TRBV6-6	.	.	TRBJ2-2	CASSPWVGELFF	TGTGCCAGCAGTCCTTGGGTCGGGGAGCTGTTTTTT
TRBV7-2	.	TRBD2	TRBJ2-1	CASSRSGGSYNEQFF	TGTGCCAGCAGCCGGAGCGGGGGCTCCTACAATGAGCAGTTCTTC
TRBV7-2	.	TRBD1	TRBJ2-7	CASSLVGGGGTGFYEQYF	TGTGCCAGCAGCTTAGTGGGGGGTGGCGGGACAGGGTTCTACGAGCAGTACTTC
TRBV10-3	.	TRBD2	TRBJ2-3	CAIGGTSGNADTQYF	TGTGCCATCGGGGGCACTAGCGGGAATGCAGATACGCAGTATTTT
TRBV7-8	.	TRBD1	TRBJ2-7	CASSPNFPGQRSYEQYF	TGTGCCAGCAGTCCTAACTTCCCGGGACAGCGATCCTACGAGCAGTACTTC
TRBV7-9	.	.	TRBJ2-3	CASSLDQGGGTDTQYF	TGTGCCAGCAGCTTAGATCAAGGGGGAGGCACAGATACGCAGTATTTT
TRBV11-2	.	.	TRBJ2-7	CASSPLPGYEQYF	TGTGCCAGCAGCCCCCTACCTGGGTACGAGCAGTACTTC